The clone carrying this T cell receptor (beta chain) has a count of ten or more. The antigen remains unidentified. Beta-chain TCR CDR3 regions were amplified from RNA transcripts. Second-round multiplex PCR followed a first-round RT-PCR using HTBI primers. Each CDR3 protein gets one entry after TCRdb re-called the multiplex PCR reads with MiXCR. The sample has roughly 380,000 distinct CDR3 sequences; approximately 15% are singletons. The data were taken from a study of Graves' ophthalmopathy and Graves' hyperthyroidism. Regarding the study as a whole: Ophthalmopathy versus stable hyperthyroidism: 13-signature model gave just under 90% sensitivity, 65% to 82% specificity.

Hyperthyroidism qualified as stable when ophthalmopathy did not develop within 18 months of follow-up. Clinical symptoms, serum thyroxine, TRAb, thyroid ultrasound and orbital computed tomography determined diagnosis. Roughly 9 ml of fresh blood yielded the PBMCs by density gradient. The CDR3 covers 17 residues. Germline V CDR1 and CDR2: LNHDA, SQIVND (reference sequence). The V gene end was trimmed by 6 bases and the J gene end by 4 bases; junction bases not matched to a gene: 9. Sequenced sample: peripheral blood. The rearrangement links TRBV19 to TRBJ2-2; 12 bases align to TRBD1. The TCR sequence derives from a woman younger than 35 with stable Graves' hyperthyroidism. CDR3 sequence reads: CASRKGQGARGTGELFF. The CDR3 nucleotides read TGTGCCAGTAGGAAGGGACAGGGGGCGCGTGGCACCGGGGAGCTGTTTTTT.